This T cell receptor beta chain emerged from a study of blood T cell repertoires in COVID-19. Overall study context: The study drew acute and convalescent COVID-19 samples from the United States, Italy and Spain. PBMCs, B-cell-depleted T cells, or T cells were the source of the cDNA or gDNA that made up the material.

This CDR3 contains 15 residues. V was pared by 3 bases and J by 2 bases, with 12 bases between. Germline CDR1 SEHNR, CDR2 FQNEAQ (reference sequence). Original analysis: Counts of nucleated cells, estimated from reference gene primer amplification, were obtained. Clones were sequenced by immunoSEQ multiplex PCR, and TCRdb holds only the in-frame ones, with some missing. Clonal size and the V and J genes are those of that table, whereas D and trimming came from the DNA. Of roughly 120,000 clones in the sample, roughly four fifths are singletons; the top ten hold around 10%. The sample consisted of peripheral blood. The rearrangement joins TRBV7-9 to TRBJ2-3, with a tentative D call TRBD2 (5 bases). The sequence derives from a human donor in a cohort sampled during active COVID-19. CDR3 bases: TGTGCCAGCAGCTTCCGGACGGGATTCACAGATACGCAGTATTTT. As protein: CASSFRTGFTDTQYF.